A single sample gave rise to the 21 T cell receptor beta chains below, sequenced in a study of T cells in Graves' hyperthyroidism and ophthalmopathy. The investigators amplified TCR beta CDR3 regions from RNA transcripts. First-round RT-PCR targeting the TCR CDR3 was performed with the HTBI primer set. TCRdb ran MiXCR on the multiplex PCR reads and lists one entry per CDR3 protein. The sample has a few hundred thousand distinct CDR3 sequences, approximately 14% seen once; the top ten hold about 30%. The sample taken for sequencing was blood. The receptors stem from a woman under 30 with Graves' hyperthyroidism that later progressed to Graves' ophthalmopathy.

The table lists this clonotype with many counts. The CDR3 DNA is TGTGCCAGCAGTCTTTATGCATACAATGAGCAGTTCTTC. Protein: CASSLYAYNEQFF. The chain joins TRBV12-3 or TRBV12-4 to TRBJ2-1; no definite D call. Trimming shortened V by 5 bases and J by 4 bases, and 9 bases separated the two germline ends. This CDR3 is built from 13 residues.

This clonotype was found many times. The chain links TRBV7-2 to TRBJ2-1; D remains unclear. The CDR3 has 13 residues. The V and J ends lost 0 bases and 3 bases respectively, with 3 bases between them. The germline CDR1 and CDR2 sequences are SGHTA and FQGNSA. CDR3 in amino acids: CASSLADYNEQFF. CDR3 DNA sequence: TGTGCCAGCAGCTTAGCGGACTACAATGAGCAGTTCTTC.

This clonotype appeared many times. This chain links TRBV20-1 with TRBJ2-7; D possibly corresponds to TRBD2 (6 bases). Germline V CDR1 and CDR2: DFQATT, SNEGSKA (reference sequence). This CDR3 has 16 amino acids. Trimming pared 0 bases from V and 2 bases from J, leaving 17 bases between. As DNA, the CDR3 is TGCAGTGCTAGAGATAGGGGCGGGGCGCTTACCTACGAGCAGTACTTC. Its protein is CSARDRGGALTYEQYF.

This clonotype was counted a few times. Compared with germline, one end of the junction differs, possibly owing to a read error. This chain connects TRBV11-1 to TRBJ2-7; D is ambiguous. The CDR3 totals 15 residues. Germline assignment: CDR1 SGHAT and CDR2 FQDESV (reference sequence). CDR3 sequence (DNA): TGCGCCAGCAGCCAAGTACCAGGTTCCTCCTACGAGCAGTACTTC. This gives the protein CASSQVPGSSYEQYF.

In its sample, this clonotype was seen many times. In DNA, the CDR3 is TGCGCCAGCAGCGGCGGGGGCACAGATACGCAGTATTTT. Translation gives CASSGGGTDTQYF. The chain recombines TRBV5-1 with TRBJ2-3, with a tentative D call TRBD2 (6 bases). Looked up from germline, CDR1 is SGHRS and CDR2 is YFSETQ. The CDR3 totals 13 residues. Trimming removed 4 bases at V and 1 base at J, with 7 bases between.

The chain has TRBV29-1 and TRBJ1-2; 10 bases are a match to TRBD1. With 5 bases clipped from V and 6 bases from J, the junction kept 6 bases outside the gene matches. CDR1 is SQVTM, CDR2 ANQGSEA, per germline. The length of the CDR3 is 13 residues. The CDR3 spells CSVPGTGENGYTF. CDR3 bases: TGCAGCGTTCCCGGGACAGGGGAGAATGGCTACACCTTC.

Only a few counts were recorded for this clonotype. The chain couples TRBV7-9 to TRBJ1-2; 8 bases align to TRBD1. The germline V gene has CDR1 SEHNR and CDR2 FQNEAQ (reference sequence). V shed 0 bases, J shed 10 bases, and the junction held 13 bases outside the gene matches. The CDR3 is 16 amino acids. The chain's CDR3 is CASSLAPMTYRGSYTF. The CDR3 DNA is TGTGCCAGCAGCTTAGCCCCCATGACATACAGGGGGTCCTACACCTTC.

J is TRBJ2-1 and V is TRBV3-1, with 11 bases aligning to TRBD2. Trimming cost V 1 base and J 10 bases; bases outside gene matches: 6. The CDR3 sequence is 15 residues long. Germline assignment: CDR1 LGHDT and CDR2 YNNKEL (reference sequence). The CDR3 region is CASSQVSGRGLEQFF. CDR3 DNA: TGTGCCAGCAGCCAAGTTAGCGGGAGGGGGTTAGAGCAGTTCTTC.

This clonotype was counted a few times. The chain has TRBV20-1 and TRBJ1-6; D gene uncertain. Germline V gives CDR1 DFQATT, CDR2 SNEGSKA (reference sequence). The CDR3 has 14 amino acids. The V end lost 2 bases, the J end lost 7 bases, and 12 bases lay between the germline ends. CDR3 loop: CSARPGPANSPLHF. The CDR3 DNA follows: TGCAGTGCTAGACCCGGCCCCGCAAATTCACCCCTCCACTTT.

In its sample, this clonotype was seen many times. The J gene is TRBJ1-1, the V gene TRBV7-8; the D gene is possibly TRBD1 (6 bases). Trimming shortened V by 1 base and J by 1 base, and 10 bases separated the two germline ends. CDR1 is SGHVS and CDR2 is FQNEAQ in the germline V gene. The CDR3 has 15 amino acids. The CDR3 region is CASSLGRDKNTEAFF. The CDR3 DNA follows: TGTGCCAGCAGCTTAGGCCGGGACAAGAACACTGAAGCTTTCTTT.

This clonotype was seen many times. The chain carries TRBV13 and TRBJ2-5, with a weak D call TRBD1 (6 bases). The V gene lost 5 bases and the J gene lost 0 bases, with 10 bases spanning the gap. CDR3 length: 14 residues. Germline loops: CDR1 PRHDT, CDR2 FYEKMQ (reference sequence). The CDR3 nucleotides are TGTGCCAGCAGCGTCCGGGACAACCAAGAGACCCAGTACTTC. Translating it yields CASSVRDNQETQYF.

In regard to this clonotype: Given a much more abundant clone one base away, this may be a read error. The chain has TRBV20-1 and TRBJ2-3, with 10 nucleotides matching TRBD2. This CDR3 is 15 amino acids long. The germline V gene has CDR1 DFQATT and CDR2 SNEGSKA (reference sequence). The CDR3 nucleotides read TGCAGTGCTAGAGAGGGGACTAGCGCGTCAGATACGCAGTGTTTT. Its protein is CSAREGTSASDTQCF.

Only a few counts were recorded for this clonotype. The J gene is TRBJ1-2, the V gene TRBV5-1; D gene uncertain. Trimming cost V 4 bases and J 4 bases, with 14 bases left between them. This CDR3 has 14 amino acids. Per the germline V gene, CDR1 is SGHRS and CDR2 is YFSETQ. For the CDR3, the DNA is TGCGCCAGCAGCCTAAGTGAAAAGCCCTATGGCTACACCTTC. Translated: CASSLSEKPYGYTF. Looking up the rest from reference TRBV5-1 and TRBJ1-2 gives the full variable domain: KAGVTQTPRYLIKTRGQQVTLSCSPISGHRSVSWYQQTPGQGLQFLFEYFSETQRNKGNFPGRFSGRQFSNSRSEMNVSTLELGDSALYLCASSLSEKPYGYTFGSGTRLTVV.

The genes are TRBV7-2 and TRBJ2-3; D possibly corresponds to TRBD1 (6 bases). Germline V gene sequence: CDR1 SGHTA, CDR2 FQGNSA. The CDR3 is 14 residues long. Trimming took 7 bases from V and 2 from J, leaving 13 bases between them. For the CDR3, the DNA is TGTGCCAGCAAGGACAGCCGTTTCACAGATACGCAGTATTTT. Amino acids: CASKDSRFTDTQYF.

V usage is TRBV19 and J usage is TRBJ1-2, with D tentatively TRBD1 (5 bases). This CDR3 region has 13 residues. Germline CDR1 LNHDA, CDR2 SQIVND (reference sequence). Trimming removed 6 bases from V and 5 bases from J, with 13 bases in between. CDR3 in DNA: TGTGCCAGTAGGGAGGTGGGGACGTATGGCTACACCTTC. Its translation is CASREVGTYGYTF.

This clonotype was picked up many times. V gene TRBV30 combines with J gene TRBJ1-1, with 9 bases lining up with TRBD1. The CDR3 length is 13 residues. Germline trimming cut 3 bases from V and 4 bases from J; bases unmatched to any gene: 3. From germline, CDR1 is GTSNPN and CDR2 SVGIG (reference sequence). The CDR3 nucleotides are TGTGCCTGGAGCCCGACAGGGGGCACTGAAGCTTTCTTT. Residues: CAWSPTGGTEAFF.

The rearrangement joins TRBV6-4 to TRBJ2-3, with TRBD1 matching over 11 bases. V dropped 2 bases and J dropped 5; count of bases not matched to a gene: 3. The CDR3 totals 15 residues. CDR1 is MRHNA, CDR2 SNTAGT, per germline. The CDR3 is CASSDGQGAIDTQYF. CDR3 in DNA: TGTGCCAGCAGTGACGGACAGGGGGCAATAGATACGCAGTATTTT.

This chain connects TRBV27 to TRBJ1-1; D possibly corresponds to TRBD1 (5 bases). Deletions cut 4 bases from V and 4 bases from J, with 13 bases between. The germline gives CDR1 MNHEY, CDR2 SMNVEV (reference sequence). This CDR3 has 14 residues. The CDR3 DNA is TGTGCCAGCAGTTCGGACACAAAAGGCACTGAAGCTTTCTTT. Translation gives CASSSDTKGTEAFF.

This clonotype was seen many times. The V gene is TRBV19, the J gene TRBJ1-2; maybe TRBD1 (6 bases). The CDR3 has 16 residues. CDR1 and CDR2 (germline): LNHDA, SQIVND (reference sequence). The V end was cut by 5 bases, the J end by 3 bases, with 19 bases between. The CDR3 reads CASSVSGTPLDYGYTF. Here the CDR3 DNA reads TGTGCCAGTAGTGTTTCCGGGACACCTCTGGACTATGGCTACACCTTC.

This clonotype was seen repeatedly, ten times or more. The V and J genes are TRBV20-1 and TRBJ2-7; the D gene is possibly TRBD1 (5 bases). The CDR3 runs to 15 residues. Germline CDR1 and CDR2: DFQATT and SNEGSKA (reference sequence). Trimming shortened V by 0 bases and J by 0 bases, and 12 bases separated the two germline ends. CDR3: CSARDPGLSSYEQYF. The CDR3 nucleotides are TGCAGTGCTAGAGATCCAGGGCTTAGCTCCTACGAGCAGTACTTC.

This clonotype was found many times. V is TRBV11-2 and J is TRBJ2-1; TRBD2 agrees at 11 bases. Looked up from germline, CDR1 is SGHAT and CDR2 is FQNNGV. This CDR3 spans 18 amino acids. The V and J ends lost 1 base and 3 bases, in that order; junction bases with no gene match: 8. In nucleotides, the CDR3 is TGTGCCAGCAGCTTAGCCGGGACTAGCGGAATTAACTACAATGAGCAGTTCTTC. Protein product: CASSLAGTSGINYNEQFF.